This entry lists 25 T cell receptor beta chains sequenced from one sample in a study of blood T cell repertoires in COVID-19. TCRdb's copy holds only in-frame clones and misses some; the assay was immunoSEQ multiplex PCR. The data contain about 500,000 clones, roughly 90% of them singletons. The sequenced sample consisted of PBMCs or T cells enriched from blood (not recorded which). These receptors all stem from a woman aged 18-29 years who had recovered from COVID-19.

The V call is TRBV5-6, the J call TRBJ2-4; TRBD1 aligns across 7 bases. This CDR3 has 13 amino acids. Trimming cost V 2 bases and J 9 bases; bases outside gene matches: 5. The germline CDR1 and CDR2 sequences are SGHDT and YYEEEE. The CDR3: CASSFTGEGIQYF. CDR3 in DNA: TGTGCCAGCAGCTTCACAGGGGAAGGCATTCAGTACTTC.

The chain joins TRBV19 to TRBJ1-2, with D possibly TRBD1 on 6 matching bases. Germline-derived CDR1 and CDR2 are LNHDA and SQIVND (reference sequence). This CDR3 is 15 amino acids long. The germline V and J ends were trimmed by 0 bases and 6 bases, with 14 bases remaining between them. CDR3 region: CASSIDGGRDHGYTF. In DNA form, the CDR3 reads TGTGCCAGTAGTATAGATGGGGGCAGGGACCATGGCTACACCTTC.

The rearrangement uses TRBV5-1 and TRBJ2-2; a possible D gene is TRBD1 (5 bases). V was pared by 0 bases and J by 0 bases, with 9 bases between. This CDR3 has 16 amino acids. Germline V gives CDR1 SGHRS, CDR2 YFSETQ. This CDR3 is CASSLAARANTGELFF. The CDR3 DNA is TGCGCCAGCAGCTTGGCCGCCAGGGCGAACACCGGGGAGCTGTTTTTT.

This rearrangement joins TRBV11-3 to TRBJ2-3; TRBD1 agrees at 7 bases. Losses at the gene ends were 1 base for V and 3 bases for J; bases not matched to a gene: 4. Germline values: CDR1 SGHNT, CDR2 YENEEA. The CDR3 is 15 amino acids. The CDR3 sequence: CASSLGQGETDTQYF. The CDR3 DNA reads TGTGCCAGCAGCTTAGGACAGGGTGAAACAGATACGCAGTATTTT. Full variable domain (missing parts from reference TRBV11-3 and TRBJ2-3): EAGVVQSPRYKIIEKKQPVAFWCNPISGHNTLYWYLQNLGQGPELLIRYENEEAVDDSQLPKDRFSAERLKGVDSTLKIQPAELGDSAVYLCASSLGQGETDTQYFGPGTRLTVL.

This clone was recorded only once. This chain uses TRBV7-9 with TRBJ1-1; possibly TRBD1 for D (6 bases). Germline V gives CDR1 SEHNR, CDR2 FQNEAQ (reference sequence). V lost 3 bases and J lost 0, with 8 bases in between. This CDR3 is built from 14 residues. The CDR3: CASSFRTVNTEAFF. The CDR3 DNA sequence: TGTGCCAGCAGCTTCAGGACAGTGAACACTGAAGCTTTCTTT.

The chain employs TRBV4-1 and TRBJ1-5, with a weak D call TRBD1 (6 bases). Germline V CDR1 and CDR2: MGHRA, YSYEKL. Trimming removed 1 base from V and 5 bases from J, with 18 bases in between. This CDR3 contains 17 residues. CDR3 in DNA: TGCGCCAGCAGCCAAGGAGTTGCTAGGGGGGGAGATCAGCCCCAGCATTTT. Translation: CASSQGVARGGDQPQHF.

The genes are TRBV3-1 (or the pseudogene TRBV3-2) and TRBJ2-4; D unresolved. Trimming left V 4 bases short and J 1 base short, with 14 bases between. CDR3 length equals 16 residues. The V gene's germline CDR1 is LGHDT and CDR2 YNNKEL (reference sequence). In nucleotides, the CDR3 is TGTGCCAGCAGCCCTTCAACCGAGGAGGCCAAAAACATTCAGTACTTC. It specifies CASSPSTEEAKNIQYF.

This clone was detected only once. The rearrangement links TRBV3-1 (or the pseudogene TRBV3-2) to TRBJ2-1; 11 nucleotides align to TRBD1. The CDR3 runs 15 residues. V trimming: 3 bases; J trimming: 4 bases; junction bases outside the gene matches: 2. CDR1 is LGHDT, CDR2 YNNKEL, per germline (reference sequence). CDR3 nucleotides: TGTGCCAGCAGCCAGGGACAGGGGGGTTACAATGAGCAGTTCTTC. Protein product: CASSQGQGGYNEQFF.

The chain links TRBV16 to TRBJ2-3; 7 bases fit TRBD1. The CDR3 is 16 residues long. Trimming at V came to 4 bases and at J to 1 base, leaving 8 bases not matched to a gene. Germline V lookup: CDR1 KGHSY, CDR2 FQNENV. This chain's CDR3 is CASSPSPGTGTDTQYF. The CDR3 region has the DNA TGTGCCAGCAGCCCATCCCCGGGGACAGGCACAGATACGCAGTATTTT. Looking up the rest from reference TRBV16 and TRBJ2-3 gives the full variable domain: GEEVAQTPKHLVRGEGQKAKLYCAPIKGHSYVFWYQQVLKNEFKFLISFQNENVFDETGMPKERFSAKCLPNSPCSLEIQATKLEDSAVYFCASSPSPGTGTDTQYFGPGTRLTVL.

The J gene is TRBJ2-1, the V gene TRBV2, with D maybe TRBD2 (7 bases). Germline CDR1 and CDR2: SNHLY and FYNNEI. Between the trimmed V and J ends, which lost 4 bases and 4 bases, there was a span of 14 bases. This CDR3 has 15 amino acids. The CDR3: CASSARGGLYNEQFF. The CDR3 region has the DNA TGTGCCAGCAGTGCTAGGGGGGGCTTATACAATGAGCAGTTCTTC.

The chain uses TRBV7-8 and TRBJ2-5, with 16 positions matching TRBD2. V shed 5 bases, J shed 0 bases, and the junction held 6 bases outside the gene matches. The V gene's germline CDR1 is SGHVS and CDR2 FQNEAQ. This CDR3 region has 18 residues. The CDR3 here is CASSPGTSGGGYQETQYF. CDR3 DNA sequence: TGTGCCAGCAGCCCCGGGACTAGCGGGGGGGGGTACCAAGAGACCCAGTACTTC. Full variable domain (outside the CDR3, taken from reference TRBV7-8 and TRBJ2-5): GAGVSQSPRYKVAKRGQDVALRCDPISGHVSLFWYQQALGQGPEFLTYFQNEAQLDKSGLPSDRFFAERPEGSVSTLKIQRTQQEDSAVYLCASSPGTSGGGYQETQYFGPGTRLLVL.

J is TRBJ1-6 and V is TRBV30, with D possibly being TRBD1 (5 bases). Trimming took 5 bases from V and 8 from J, leaving 13 bases between them. This CDR3 contains 13 residues. Germline assignment: CDR1 GTSNPN and CDR2 SVGIG (reference sequence). Here the CDR3 DNA reads TGTGCCTGGGGTAGGAGGGACGATTCACCCCTCCACTTT. Translation gives CAWGRRDDSPLHF.

The chain recombines TRBV5-8 with TRBJ2-5; 8 nucleotides align to TRBD2. The CDR3 extends over 15 amino acids. Per the germline V gene, CDR1 is SGHTS and CDR2 is YDEGEE. The V gene end was trimmed by 6 bases and the J gene end by 5 bases; junction bases not matched to a gene: 12. DNA for the CDR3: TGTGCCAGCAACCGATATAGCGGGGAGGTGGAGACCCAGTACTTC. This encodes CASNRYSGEVETQYF.

The genes are TRBV12-5 and TRBJ1-6; D uncertain. CDR1 and CDR2 (germline): LGHNT, FRNRAP. The V end was cut by 3 bases, the J end by 7 bases, with 4 bases between. This CDR3 is built from 12 residues. CDR3 amino acids: CASGFPNSPLHF. DNA of the CDR3: TGTGCTAGTGGTTTCCCGAATTCACCCCTCCACTTT.

The rearrangement uses TRBV30 and TRBJ1-3, with D maybe TRBD1 (5 bases). In germline, CDR1 is GTSNPN, CDR2 SVGIG (reference sequence). The CDR3 sequence is 14 residues long. The V end lost 7 bases, the J end lost 3 bases, and 16 bases lay between the germline ends. CDR3 bases: TGTGCCTCGTCACGGGGGTTCGATGGAAACACCATATATTTT. It translates to CASSRGFDGNTIYF.

J is TRBJ1-1 and V is TRBV7-2; D gene uncertain. The CDR3 length is 14 residues. CDR1 and CDR2 from the germline V gene are SGHTA and FQGNSA. The germline V and J ends were trimmed by 3 bases and 6 bases, with 14 bases remaining between them. The CDR3 coding sequence is TGTGCCAGCAGCTTTGACAACGCCTCCCCTGAAGCTTTCTTT. Residues: CASSFDNASPEAFF.

The chain recombines TRBV10-2 with TRBJ2-7; tentatively, D is TRBD1 (7 bases). CDR1 is WSHSY, CDR2 SAAADI, per germline. V was clipped by 3 bases and J by 2 bases, with 14 bases between them. The CDR3 loop spans 15 amino acids. The CDR3 reads CASSDAGQPPYEQYF. CDR3 DNA sequence: TGCGCCAGCAGTGATGCGGGACAGCCCCCCTACGAGCAGTACTTC.

This chain connects TRBV2 to TRBJ1-2; TRBD1 might be the D (5 bases). Germline loops: CDR1 SNHLY, CDR2 FYNNEI. Deletions cut 6 bases from V and 1 base from J, with 15 bases between. CDR3 length: 15 residues. CDR3 region: CASRLGQGSNYGYTF. The DNA for the CDR3 is TGTGCCAGCAGACTCGGACAAGGTAGTAACTATGGCTACACCTTC.

The V and J genes are TRBV4-2 and TRBJ1-1; 9 bases fit TRBD1. This CDR3 contains 15 residues. Per the germline V gene, CDR1 is LGHNA and CDR2 is YNFKEQ. V trimming: 3 bases; J trimming: 2 bases; junction bases outside the gene matches: 4. As DNA, the CDR3 is TGTGCCAGCAGCCATGTGGACAGGGGTAACACTGAAGCTTTCTTT. It encodes CASSHVDRGNTEAFF.

The chain is built from TRBV6-5 and TRBJ2-7; 12 bases fit TRBD1. With V trimmed by 5 bases and J by 6 bases, 5 bases remained unmatched. The length of the CDR3 is 14 residues. CDR1 is MNHEY and CDR2 is SVGAGI in the germline V gene. The chain's CDR3 is CASSPGQGAGEQYF. The CDR3, as DNA: TGTGCCAGCAGTCCGGGACAGGGGGCGGGCGAGCAGTACTTC.

The CDR3 loop reads CAWRMGQGREKLFF. As DNA, the CDR3 is TGTGCCTGGAGGATGGGACAGGGGAGAGAAAAACTGTTTTTT. The chain employs TRBV30 and TRBJ1-4, with 10 nucleotides matching TRBD1. The germline V gene has CDR1 GTSNPN and CDR2 SVGIG (reference sequence). Germline trimming cut 3 bases from V and 8 bases from J; bases unmatched to any gene: 6. This CDR3 has 14 residues.

J is TRBJ2-7 and V is TRBV6-1, with TRBD2 as a possible D gene (5 bases). Germline values: CDR1 MNHNS, CDR2 SASEGT. The CDR3 has 13 amino acids. The ends were cut back, 7 bases at V and 7 bases at J, with 17 bases in the middle. CDR3 loop: CASTPVASGEQYF. The DNA of the CDR3 is TGTGCCAGCACACCTGTAGCGTCGGGGGAGCAGTACTTC.

V usage is TRBV28 and J usage is TRBJ1-3; perhaps TRBD1 as D (6 bases). V lost 6 bases and J lost 10, with 16 bases in between. The CDR3 totals 13 residues. Germline V gene sequence: CDR1 MDHEN, CDR2 SYDVKM. This chain's CDR3 is CASSSPSGATIYF. Here the CDR3 DNA reads TGTGCCAGCAGCTCCCCGTCAGGGGCAACCATATATTTT. Variable domain in full (rest from reference TRBV28 and TRBJ1-3): DVKVTQSSRYLVKRTGEKVFLECVQDMDHENMFWYRQDPGLGLRLIYFSYDVKMKEKGDIPEGYSVSREKKERFSLILESASTNQTSMYLCASSSPSGATIYFGEGSWLTVV.

The V call is TRBV5-5, the J call TRBJ1-1, with TRBD1 matching over 10 bases. The CDR3 loop spans 15 amino acids. J lost 4 bases, V lost 2 bases, and 5 bases had no gene match. Per the germline V gene, CDR1 is SGHKS and CDR2 is YYEKEE (reference sequence). The CDR3 sequence is CASSFDRGRGTEAFF. As DNA, the CDR3 is TGTGCCAGCAGCTTCGACAGGGGGCGCGGCACTGAAGCTTTCTTT.

The chain has TRBV19 and TRBJ1-2; maybe TRBD1 (6 bases). Germline loops: CDR1 LNHDA, CDR2 SQIVND (reference sequence). The CDR3 has 19 amino acids. The V gene lost 5 bases and the J gene lost 0 bases, with 25 bases spanning the gap. The CDR3 DNA sequence: TGTGCCAGTAGTTTCCATCCCCTCGGCTCCCAGGGGACTAACTATGGCTACACCTTC. Translated: CASSFHPLGSQGTNYGYTF.